The present T cell receptor (beta chain) was sequenced within a study of OX40 agonist ivuxolimab in advanced cancers. Notes on the study in general: Low clonal expansion, among the lowest seen, marked partial responders at 0.1-3.0 mg/kg.

Prior autoimmune disease or systemic immunosuppression barred patients. Profiled with immunoSEQ multiplex PCR; TCRdb holds only in-frame clones, not every one. In the table there are about 71,000 clones, 81% of which are singletons. Germline V CDR1 and CDR2: LGHNA, YNFKEQ. CDR3 length: 15 residues. Trimming pared 0 bases from V and 1 base from J, leaving 4 bases between. As concerns this clone: Antigen: not known.

The sequencing used CD4+ or CD8+ T cells sorted from blood, collected in a trial of the OX40 agonist ivuxolimab. The receptor comes from an adult with an advanced solid tumor such as melanoma, head and neck, liver or kidney cancer. The genes are TRBV4-2 and TRBJ1-6; no firm D call. CDR3 in amino acids: CASSQERSYNSPLHF. CDR3 sequence (DNA): TGTGCCAGCAGCCAAGAACGGTCCTATAATTCACCCCTCCACTTT.